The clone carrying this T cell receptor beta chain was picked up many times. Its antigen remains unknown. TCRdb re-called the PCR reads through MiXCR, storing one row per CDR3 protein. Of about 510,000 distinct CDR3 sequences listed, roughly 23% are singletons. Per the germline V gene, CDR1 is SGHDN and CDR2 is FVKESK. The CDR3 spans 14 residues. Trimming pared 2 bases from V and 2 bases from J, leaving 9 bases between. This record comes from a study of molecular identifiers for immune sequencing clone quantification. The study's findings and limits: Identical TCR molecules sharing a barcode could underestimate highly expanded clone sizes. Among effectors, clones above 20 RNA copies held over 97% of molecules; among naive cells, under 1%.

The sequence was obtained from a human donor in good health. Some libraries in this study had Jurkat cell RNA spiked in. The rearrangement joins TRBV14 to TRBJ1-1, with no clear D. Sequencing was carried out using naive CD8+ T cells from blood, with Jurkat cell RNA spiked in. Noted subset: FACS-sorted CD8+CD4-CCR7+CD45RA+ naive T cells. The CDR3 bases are TGTGCCAGCAGCCAAAGCGGCAGCAACACTGAAGCTTTCTTT. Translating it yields CASSQSGSNTEAFF. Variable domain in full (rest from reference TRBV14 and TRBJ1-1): EAGVTQFPSHSVIEKGQTVTLRCDPISGHDNLYWYRRVMGKEIKFLLHFVKESKQDESGMPNNRFLAERTGGTYSTLKVQPAELEDSGVYFCASSQSGSNTEAFFGQGTRLTVV.